This T cell receptor beta chain was sequenced for a study of control samples from healthy donors and cancer patients. V was shortened by 3 bases and J by 9 bases, with 17 bases between the two germline ends. CDR1 is GTSNPN, CDR2 SVGIG, per germline (reference sequence). The CDR3 is 14 residues long. The protocol was immunoSEQ multiplex PCR, while the TCRdb copy is restricted to in-frame clones and leaves out a portion. The sample holds 150,000 to 200,000 clones; approximately 95% are singletons and the top ten take more than 1.2%. The chain joins TRBV30 to TRBJ1-4, with no clear D. This clonotype was obtained from a young man in good health. Sequencing was performed on blood. The CDR3 bases are TGTGCCTGGAGCCCACCCCTCACCGCGAAAAAACTGTTTTTT. Translated: CAWSPPLTAKKLFF. Full variable domain (rest looked up from reference TRBV30 and TRBJ1-4): SQTIHQWPATLVQPVGSPLSLECTVEGTSNPNLYWYRQAAGRGLQLLFYSVGIGQISSEVPQNLSASRPQDRQFILSSKKLLLSDSGFYLCAWSPPLTAKKLFFGSGTQLSVL.